Below, 24 T cell receptor beta chains from the same sample are listed, as sequenced in a study of regulatory T cells in long-lasting Graves disease. Combining iRepertoire HTBI primers with Arm-PCR of CDR3 regions, the authors built TCR beta libraries. TCRdb analysed the multiplex PCR reads with MiXCR anew, one entry per CDR3 protein. The sample has around 450,000 distinct CDR3 sequences; 15% to 20% are singletons. Time point described: newly diagnosed GD, antithyroid drugs for less than 3 months. Making the TCR library involved RNA that had been extracted from PBMCs. The sample also formed part of further work on T cells in Graves' hyperthyroidism and ophthalmopathy.

The sample consisted of peripheral blood mononuclear cells (PBMCs), taken at new diagnosis, from a patient treated with antithyroid drugs. The receptors originated from a man in his forties with Graves disease.

The V and J genes are TRBV20-1 and TRBJ2-2; 8 bases are shared with TRBD1. Germline values: CDR1 DFQATT, CDR2 SNEGSKA (reference sequence). This CDR3 has 15 residues. V shed 3 bases, J shed 8 bases, and the junction held 11 bases outside the gene matches. The CDR3 sequence is CSARAGTGSPGELFF. CDR3 DNA: TGCAGTGCTAGGGCCGGGACAGGCTCACCGGGGGAGCTGTTTTTT.

Many counts were recorded for this clonotype. The chain recombines TRBV20-1 with TRBJ2-7; D may correspond to TRBD1 or TRBD2 (5 bases each). The germline V and J ends were trimmed by 6 bases and 0 bases, with 15 bases remaining between them. The CDR3 is made up of 14 amino acids. Germline V gives CDR1 DFQATT, CDR2 SNEGSKA (reference sequence). The CDR3 bases are TGCAGTGCCCCTATCTGGGGGAGCTCCTACGAGCAGTACTTC. It codes for CSAPIWGSSYEQYF.

The chain couples TRBV6-1 to TRBJ1-5; no firm D call. The CDR3 runs to 15 residues. Germline values: CDR1 MNHNS, CDR2 SASEGT. V was cut by 5 bases and J by 4 bases, with 15 bases left in between. The CDR3 reads CASSIQSAGNQPQHF. DNA of the CDR3: TGTGCCAGCAGTATACAATCAGCGGGAAATCAGCCCCAGCATTTT.

There are a few counts of this clonotype. This may come from a read error, since a much larger clone is one base off. The CDR3 is CATNDPRENTEAFF. The CDR3, as DNA: TGTGCCACCAATGACCCCAGGGAGAACACTGAAGCTTTCTTT. The chain employs TRBV24-1 and TRBJ1-1; possibly TRBD1 for D (5 bases). V was cut by 8 bases and J by 1 base, with 13 bases left in between. Germline V gene lookup returns CDR1 KGHDR and CDR2 SFDVKD. This CDR3 comprises 14 residues.

This clonotype showed up just a few times. This chain uses TRBV5-1 with TRBJ2-7; TRBD2 might be the D (6 bases). CDR1 SGHRS and CDR2 YFSETQ come from the germline V gene. This CDR3 has 16 amino acids. V lost 2 bases and J 7 bases, leaving 22 bases between the germline ends. Written as DNA, the CDR3 is TGCGCCAGCAGCTTCGGTGGGACTCACGTTTCGCGAGAGCAGTACTTC. Protein sequence: CASSFGGTHVSREQYF.

The chain uses TRBV20-1 and TRBJ2-7; 11 nucleotides line up with TRBD2. The germline gives CDR1 DFQATT, CDR2 SNEGSKA (reference sequence). With 4 bases clipped from V and 3 bases from J, the junction kept 5 bases outside the gene matches. This CDR3 contains 14 residues. The CDR3 DNA reads TGCAGTGCTAATCTAGCGGGAGGATACTACGAGCAGTACTTC. Protein sequence: CSANLAGGYYEQYF.

The V call is TRBV13, the J call TRBJ2-3; D assignment may be TRBD1 or TRBD2 (5 bases each). Germline values: CDR1 PRHDT, CDR2 FYEKMQ (reference sequence). With 1 base removed from V and 3 bases from J, the gap between germline ends came to 17 bases. The CDR3 covers 17 residues. The CDR3 DNA follows: TGTGCCAGCAGCTTAGTTGGGGAGAGGGGTCCGACAGATACGCAGTATTTT. The encoded protein is CASSLVGERGPTDTQYF.

Ten or more counts support this clonotype. The chain has TRBV6-1 and TRBJ1-5, with D possibly TRBD1 on 6 matching bases. V gave up 0 bases and J gave up 11 bases, with 26 bases separating them. The CDR3 spans 18 residues. Germline loops: CDR1 MNHNS, CDR2 SASEGT. CDR3 amino acids: CASSEAVTGRDLRGAQHF. The CDR3 DNA reads as TGTGCCAGCAGTGAAGCTGTCACAGGGAGGGATCTCCGCGGGGCCCAGCATTTT.

There are a few counts of this clonotype. The rearrangement uses TRBV12-3 or TRBV12-4 and TRBJ2-2, with 12 positions matching TRBD2. The junction had 8 bases not matched to a gene; V was cut back by 6 bases and J by 3 bases. The length of the CDR3 is 17 residues. As DNA, the CDR3 is TGTGCCAGCAGCTTCGCTAGCGGGAGGGAGGACACCGGGGAGCTGTTTTTT. Translated: CASSFASGREDTGELFF.

This clonotype was detected a few times. The CDR3, as DNA: TGTGCCAGCAGCCAAGTTCTTCGTACTGGCTCTGGAAACACCATATATTTT. Amino acids: CASSQVLRTGSGNTIYF. The chain uses TRBV3-1 and TRBJ1-3, with unresolved D. Germline values: CDR1 LGHDT, CDR2 YNNKEL (reference sequence). The V and J ends lost 1 base and 0 bases respectively, with 13 bases between them. The CDR3 runs 17 residues.

This clonotype was counted many times. V and J are TRBV2 and TRBJ1-2; D gene ambiguous. V lost 3 bases and J 4 bases, leaving 6 bases between the germline ends. The CDR3 is made up of 12 amino acids. Germline V lookup: CDR1 SNHLY, CDR2 FYNNEI. CDR3 sequence (DNA): TGTGCCAGCAGTGAGGGGATCTATGGCTACACCTTC. Translated: CASSEGIYGYTF.

This clonotype was counted ten times or more. The CDR3 DNA reads as TGTGCCAGCAGTTACTCAGGGCGAACCCAAGAGACCCAGTACTTC. This encodes CASSYSGRTQETQYF. J is TRBJ2-5 and V is TRBV6-2 or TRBV6-3; D uncertain. Germline V gives CDR1 MNHEY, CDR2 SVGEGT. With 0 bases removed from V and 1 base from J, the gap between germline ends came to 9 bases. CDR3 size: 15 residues.

The genes are TRBV7-9 and TRBJ1-5, with 8 bases matching TRBD1. Germline V gene sequence: CDR1 SEHNR, CDR2 FQNEAQ (reference sequence). This CDR3 has 14 amino acids. The junction had 4 bases not matched to a gene; V was cut back by 5 bases and J by 4 bases. The CDR3 loop reads CASSRWDRNQPQHF. The DNA for the CDR3 is TGTGCCAGCAGCAGATGGGACAGGAATCAGCCCCAGCATTTT.

This clonotype was recorded at least ten times. The rearrangement uses TRBV12-3 or TRBV12-4 and TRBJ2-1, with 9 bases that match TRBD2. With 5 bases clipped from V and 6 bases from J, the junction kept 8 bases outside the gene matches. The CDR3 spans 15 residues. The CDR3 loop is CASSPAGGASNEQFF. In DNA form, the CDR3 reads TGTGCCAGCAGTCCCGCGGGGGGGGCGTCCAATGAGCAGTTCTTC.

There are many counts of this clonotype. The genes are TRBV28 and TRBJ2-1, with a tentative D call TRBD2 (5 bases). Trimming shortened V by 8 bases and J by 2 bases, and 13 bases separated the two germline ends. Germline V gene lookup returns CDR1 MDHEN and CDR2 SYDVKM. The CDR3 totals 14 residues. In DNA form, the CDR3 reads TGTGCCAGCCAAGACGGAGGCACCTACAATGAGCAGTTCTTC. Protein: CASQDGGTYNEQFF.

As regards this clonotype: A much more abundant neighbour one base away suggests this may be a read error. The V gene is TRBV28, the J gene TRBJ2-3, with D maybe TRBD2 (5 bases). Trimming pared 5 bases from V and 6 bases from J, leaving 12 bases between. The CDR3 is 13 residues long. Germline loops: CDR1 MDHEN, CDR2 SYDVKM. The CDR3 reads CASSVTISDTQYF. The CDR3 coding sequence is TGTGCCAGCAGTGTGACTATTTCTGATACGCAGTATTTT.

This clonotype has at least ten counts. The chain recombines TRBV6-2 or TRBV6-3 with TRBJ1-1; D perhaps matches TRBD1 (5 bases). Trimming pared 2 bases from V and 6 bases from J, leaving 7 bases between. The CDR3 sequence is 12 residues long. CDR1 is MNHEY and CDR2 is SVGEGT in the germline V gene. For the CDR3, the DNA is TGTGCCAGCAGTTACAGGGGTGCTGAAGCTTTCTTT. The encoded protein is CASSYRGAEAFF.

This clonotype was recorded many times. The V call is TRBV27, the J call TRBJ2-1; the match to TRBD2 covers 12 bases. With V trimmed by 4 bases and J by 5 bases, 6 bases remained unmatched. This CDR3 contains 16 residues. Germline-derived CDR1 and CDR2 are MNHEY and SMNVEV (reference sequence). CDR3 loop: CASSSLAGGHHNEQFF. The DNA for the CDR3 is TGTGCCAGCAGTTCCCTAGCGGGAGGGCATCACAATGAGCAGTTCTTC.

This clonotype was seen ten or more times. The V and J genes are TRBV20-1 and TRBJ1-5; no definite D call. In germline, CDR1 is DFQATT, CDR2 SNEGSKA (reference sequence). CDR3 length: 13 amino acids. V lost 3 bases, J lost 0 bases, and 6 bases lay in between. CDR3 sequence (DNA): TGCAGTGCTAGTCTGGGTAGCAATCAGCCCCAGCATTTT. Amino acids: CSASLGSNQPQHF.

This clonotype was detected ten times or more. The chain couples TRBV3-1 to TRBJ2-2; 7 positions agree with TRBD2. The CDR3 runs to 13 residues. V lost 6 bases to trimming and J lost 4 bases; unmatched junction nucleotides: 2. Germline V gene sequence: CDR1 LGHDT, CDR2 YNNKEL (reference sequence). The CDR3: CASSGGGTGELFF. The CDR3 nucleotides read TGTGCCAGCAGTGGGGGGGGCACCGGGGAGCTGTTTTTT.

This clonotype was picked up many times. The gene calls are TRBV5-4 and TRBJ2-7; tentatively, D is TRBD1 (6 bases). The V gene lost 4 bases and the J gene lost 3 bases, with 14 bases spanning the gap. CDR1 and CDR2 (germline): SGHNT, YYREEE (reference sequence). The CDR3 runs 14 residues. The CDR3 region has the DNA TGTGCCAGCAGCCGACCCCCGGACAGCTACGAGCAGTACTTC. Translated, it gives CASSRPPDSYEQYF.

CDR3 in amino acids: CASSKAGDQPQHF. The CDR3 DNA follows: TGTGCCAGCAGCAAAGCGGGGGATCAGCCCCAGCATTTT. The chain carries TRBV9 and TRBJ1-5; possible D gene TRBD1, 5 bases. Germline assignment: CDR1 SGDLS and CDR2 YYNGEE. The CDR3 has 13 amino acids. With 4 bases removed from V and 5 bases from J, the gap between germline ends came to 10 bases.

The J gene is TRBJ1-5, the V gene TRBV12-3 or TRBV12-4, with 9 bases that match TRBD1. The CDR3 contains 14 residues. With 11 bases clipped from V and 1 base from J, the junction kept 6 bases outside the gene matches. CDR3 in amino acids: CASRDRVSNQPQHF. CDR3 coding DNA: TGTGCCTCAAGGGACAGGGTCAGCAATCAGCCCCAGCATTTT.

The V and J genes are TRBV5-4 and TRBJ2-7; 10 positions agree with TRBD1. The germline gives CDR1 SGHNT, CDR2 YYREEE (reference sequence). The CDR3 contains 14 residues. V lost 4 bases and J lost 0; bases outside the gene matches: 1. For the CDR3, the DNA is TGTGCCAGCAGCGACAGGGGGCCCTCCTACGAGCAGTACTTC. Protein: CASSDRGPSYEQYF.